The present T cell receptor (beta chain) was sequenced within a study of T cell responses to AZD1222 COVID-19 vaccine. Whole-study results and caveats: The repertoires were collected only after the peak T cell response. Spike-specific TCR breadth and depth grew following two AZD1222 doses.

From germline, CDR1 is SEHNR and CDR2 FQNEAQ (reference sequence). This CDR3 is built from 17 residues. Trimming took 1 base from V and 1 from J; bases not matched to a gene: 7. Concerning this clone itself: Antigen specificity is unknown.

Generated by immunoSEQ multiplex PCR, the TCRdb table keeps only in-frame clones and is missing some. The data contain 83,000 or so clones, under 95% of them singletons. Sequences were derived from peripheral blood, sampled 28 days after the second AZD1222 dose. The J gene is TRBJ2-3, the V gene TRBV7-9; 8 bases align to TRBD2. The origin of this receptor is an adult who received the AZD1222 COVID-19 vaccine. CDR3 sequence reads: CASSLGGSSGRTDTQYF. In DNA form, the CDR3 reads TGTGCCAGCAGCTTAGGGGGTTCTAGCGGGCGCACAGATACGCAGTATTTT.